A selection of T cell receptor beta chains follows, all from one sample in a study of blood T cells in healthy people across ages. Each CDR3 protein is one row after TCRdb ran MiXCR on the 5' RACE reads. This sample yields over 600,000 distinct CDR3 sequences, of which more than 35% are seen a single time; 15% to 20% belongs to the top ten. The sequenced sample consisted of blood. Every receptor here comes from an elderly man in good health. The CDR3 runs from the conserved cysteine through the conserved F or W. The D gene is left open where the match is weak. Not all rows give a size; the values are once, few, many and, for expanded clones, a class.

v_gene: TRBV12-3/TRBV12-4; len: 14; abundance: .; j_gene: TRBJ1-6; d_gene: .; CDR3nt: TGTGCCAGCAGTTTTGAGGATGGTAATTCACCCCTCCACTTT; CDR3aa: CASSFEDGNSPLHF
v_gene: TRBV5-6; len: 17; abundance: .; j_gene: TRBJ2-7; d_gene: TRBD2; CDR3nt: TGTGCCAGCAGCGTGGGCCTGACTAGCGGCACCTACAATGAGCAGTACTTC; CDR3aa: CASSVGLTSGTYNEQYF
v_gene: TRBV27; len: 15; abundance: .; j_gene: TRBJ1-2; d_gene: TRBD1; CDR3nt: TGTGCCAGCAGTTCTAGAGGGGGCGGGAACTATGGCTACACCTTC; CDR3aa: CASSSRGGGNYGYTF
v_gene: TRBV4-1; len: 16; abundance: once; j_gene: TRBJ2-3; d_gene: .; CDR3nt: TGCGCCAGCAGCCAAGTTGGTCCGATGGGAACAGATACGCAGTATTTT; CDR3aa: CASSQVGPMGTDTQYF
v_gene: TRBV12-3/TRBV12-4; len: 16; abundance: many; j_gene: TRBJ2-7; d_gene: .; CDR3nt: TGTGCCAGCAGTCCCTCAAGCGGAGGAGGGCGGTACGAGCAGTACTTC; CDR3aa: CASSPSSGGGRYEQYF
v_gene: TRBV6-2/TRBV6-3; len: 15; abundance: .; j_gene: TRBJ2-1; d_gene: .; CDR3nt: TGTGCCAGCAGTTACTCGAGATCGGCGGGGGCTGAGCAGTTCTTC; CDR3aa: CASSYSRSAGAEQFF
v_gene: TRBV7-2; len: 14; abundance: many; j_gene: TRBJ2-5; d_gene: .; CDR3nt: TGTGCCAGCAGCTCCGGGTCAGTACAAGAGACCCAGTACTTC; CDR3aa: CASSSGSVQETQYF
v_gene: TRBV14; len: 15; abundance: .; j_gene: TRBJ2-7; d_gene: TRBD1; CDR3nt: TGTGCCAGCAGCCAAGGACAGGGCAGTTACTACGAGCAGTACTTC; CDR3aa: CASSQGQGSYYEQYF
v_gene: TRBV7-2; len: 16; abundance: once; j_gene: TRBJ2-5; d_gene: .; CDR3nt: TGTGCCAGCAGCCCCCACCGGGGACGTCCGGCCGAGACCCAGTACTTC; CDR3aa: CASSPHRGRPAETQYF
v_gene: TRBV5-6; len: 14; abundance: .; j_gene: TRBJ2-7; d_gene: TRBD1; CDR3nt: TGTGCCAGCAGCTTGGTGGGACAGCTCTACGAGCAGTACTTC; CDR3aa: CASSLVGQLYEQYF
v_gene: TRBV7-6; len: 13; abundance: many; j_gene: TRBJ2-7; d_gene: .; CDR3nt: TGTGCCAGCAGCTTAGCGAAGAACTACGAGCAGTACTTC; CDR3aa: CASSLAKNYEQYF
v_gene: TRBV12-3/TRBV12-4; len: 13; abundance: once; j_gene: TRBJ2-5; d_gene: .; CDR3nt: TGTGCCAGCAGTTTCGCGGCCGTGGAGACCCAGTACTTC; CDR3aa: CASSFAAVETQYF
v_gene: TRBV4-2; len: 16; abundance: .; j_gene: TRBJ2-1; d_gene: TRBD2; CDR3nt: TGTGCCAGCAGCCAAGATTTGGTAGCGGGAGTTGGGGAGCAGTTCTTC; CDR3aa: CASSQDLVAGVGEQFF
v_gene: TRBV7-2; len: 13; abundance: many; j_gene: TRBJ2-7; d_gene: TRBD1; CDR3nt: TGTGCCAGCAGCTGGGACAGGGCCTACGAGCAGTACTTC; CDR3aa: CASSWDRAYEQYF
v_gene: TRBV4-1; len: 13; abundance: .; j_gene: TRBJ2-1; d_gene: .; CDR3nt: TGCGCCAGCAGCCCCCTCGACATGAACATTCAGTTCTTC; CDR3aa: CASSPLDMNIQFF
v_gene: TRBV6-2/TRBV6-3; len: 15; abundance: .; j_gene: TRBJ1-5; d_gene: .; CDR3nt: TGTGCCAGCAGTGCCCTGCGGGCTAGGGATCAGCCCCAGCATTTT; CDR3aa: CASSALRARDQPQHF
v_gene: TRBV4-2; len: 16; abundance: few; j_gene: TRBJ2-3; d_gene: TRBD1; CDR3nt: TGTGCCAGCAGCCCCCAGGCGGGACAGGGCACAGATACGCAGTATTTT; CDR3aa: CASSPQAGQGTDTQYF
v_gene: TRBV14; len: 17; abundance: once; j_gene: TRBJ2-7; d_gene: TRBD1; CDR3nt: TGTGCCAGCAGCCGACCGGGGACAGGACAATTCTCCTACGAGCAGTACTTC; CDR3aa: CASSRPGTGQFSYEQYF
v_gene: TRBV12-3/TRBV12-4; len: 14; abundance: .; j_gene: TRBJ2-1; d_gene: TRBD2; CDR3nt: TGTGCCAGCAGTTCGGGCGGGAGTAACTATGAGCAGTTCTTC; CDR3aa: CASSSGGSNYEQFF
v_gene: TRBV29-1; len: 14; abundance: few; j_gene: TRBJ2-5; d_gene: .; CDR3nt: TGCAGCGTTGATATTGCGGGATCGGGAGAGACCCAGTACTTC; CDR3aa: CSVDIAGSGETQYF
v_gene: TRBV7-2; len: 15; abundance: many; j_gene: TRBJ2-1; d_gene: TRBD1; CDR3nt: TGTGCCAGCAGCCGAGGACAGGGCACCTACAATGAGCAGTTCTTC; CDR3aa: CASSRGQGTYNEQFF
v_gene: TRBV7-8; len: 15; abundance: .; j_gene: TRBJ2-7; d_gene: .; CDR3nt: TGTGCCAGCAGCCGACTCCTTAGCGGATCCTACGAGCAGTACTTC; CDR3aa: CASSRLLSGSYEQYF
v_gene: TRBV20-1; len: 16; abundance: few; j_gene: TRBJ2-2; d_gene: .; CDR3nt: TGCAGTGCGCGGCCCACTGGTTTATCCTCCATCGGGGAGCTGTTTTTT; CDR3aa: CSARPTGLSSIGELFF
v_gene: TRBV29-1; len: 14; abundance: .; j_gene: TRBJ1-2; d_gene: TRBD1; CDR3nt: TGCAGCGTTCTTCGGACAGGGGGAGGTTATGGCTACACCTTC; CDR3aa: CSVLRTGGGYGYTF
v_gene: TRBV29-1; len: 12; abundance: .; j_gene: TRBJ1-5; d_gene: .; CDR3nt: TGCAGCGTGGGGGCAGGGGACCAGCCCCAGCATTTT; CDR3aa: CSVGAGDQPQHF
v_gene: TRBV20-1; len: 16; abundance: .; j_gene: TRBJ1-6; d_gene: .; CDR3nt: TGCAGTGCTAGACCGTACATGAGCTCCTATAATTCACCCCTCCACTTT; CDR3aa: CSARPYMSSYNSPLHF
v_gene: TRBV29-1; len: 14; abundance: .; j_gene: TRBJ2-3; d_gene: .; CDR3nt: TGCAGCGACGGAGTGGACTACAGCACAGATACGCAGTATTTT; CDR3aa: CSDGVDYSTDTQYF
v_gene: TRBV12-3/TRBV12-4; len: 14; abundance: .; j_gene: TRBJ1-2; d_gene: .; CDR3nt: TGTGCCAGCAGTCACTCTGGGTCTAACTATGGCTACACCTTC; CDR3aa: CASSHSGSNYGYTF
v_gene: TRBV10-3; len: 14; abundance: .; j_gene: TRBJ1-6; d_gene: .; CDR3nt: TGTGCCATCAGTGAGTCCACGGACATCTCACCCCTCCACTTT; CDR3aa: CAISESTDISPLHF
v_gene: TRBV7-9; len: 18; abundance: few; j_gene: TRBJ2-6; d_gene: TRBD1; CDR3nt: TGTGCCAGCAGCACGCCGGGACAGGGGTTAGCTGGGGCCAACGTCCTGACTTTC; CDR3aa: CASSTPGQGLAGANVLTF
v_gene: TRBV18; len: 15; abundance: .; j_gene: TRBJ1-5; d_gene: TRBD1; CDR3nt: TGTGCCAGCTCAGAAACGGGACAGAAGAATCAGCCCCAGCATTTT; CDR3aa: CASSETGQKNQPQHF